This T cell receptor beta chain was documented in a study of shared clonotypes between healthy human individuals. Findings and caveats of the study: Researchers sampled blood only, noting tissue repertoires likely differ. Memory subsets generally showed smaller estimated richness than naive subsets did.

As to this clone: Its antigen is not identified.

Naivety among CD8 cells was defined by CD45RO negativity and positive CCR7 selection, thereby excluding terminally differentiated effector memory CD45RA+ cells. None of the donors, who were healthy HIV-negative adults, had recently had acute infections or vaccinations. The CDR3 is made up of 14 amino acids. The germline gives CDR1 SGDLS, CDR2 YYNGEE. Trimming took 2 bases from V and 2 from J, leaving 10 bases between them. The authors' processing: Filtering of immunoSEQ junctional sequences could not match full-length read filtering. Sequencing was performed with immunoSEQ multiplex PCR; in TCRdb, only in-frame clones are kept and a portion is missing. V and J calls and clone size are as listed in that table; D and trimming were resolved from the DNA. The data hold a few hundred thousand clones, with around 95% observed a single time.

The sequenced sample was naive CD8+ T cells sorted from blood. This chain uses TRBV9 with TRBJ2-5; no definite D call. The origin of this receptor is a woman aged 25 to 39 in good health. Here the CDR3 reads CASSVSGSQETQYF. In DNA, the CDR3 is TGTGCCAGCAGCGTCTCCGGGTCTCAAGAGACCCAGTACTTC.